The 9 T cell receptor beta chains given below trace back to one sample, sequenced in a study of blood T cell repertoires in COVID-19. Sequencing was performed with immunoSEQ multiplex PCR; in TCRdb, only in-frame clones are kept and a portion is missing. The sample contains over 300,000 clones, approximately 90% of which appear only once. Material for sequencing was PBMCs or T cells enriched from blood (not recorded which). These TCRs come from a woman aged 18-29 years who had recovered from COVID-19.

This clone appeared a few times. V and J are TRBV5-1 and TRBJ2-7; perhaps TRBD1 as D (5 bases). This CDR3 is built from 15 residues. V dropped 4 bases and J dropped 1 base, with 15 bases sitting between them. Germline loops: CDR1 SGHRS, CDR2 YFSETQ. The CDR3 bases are TGCGCCAGCAGCATCGATCGACAGCTTTCCTACGAGCAGTACTTC. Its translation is CASSIDRQLSYEQYF.

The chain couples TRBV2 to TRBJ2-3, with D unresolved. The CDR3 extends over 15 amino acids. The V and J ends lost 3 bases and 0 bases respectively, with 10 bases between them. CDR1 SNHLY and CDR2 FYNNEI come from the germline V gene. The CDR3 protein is CASSELTKSTDTQYF. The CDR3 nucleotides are TGTGCCAGCAGTGAGCTAACTAAGAGCACAGATACGCAGTATTTT.

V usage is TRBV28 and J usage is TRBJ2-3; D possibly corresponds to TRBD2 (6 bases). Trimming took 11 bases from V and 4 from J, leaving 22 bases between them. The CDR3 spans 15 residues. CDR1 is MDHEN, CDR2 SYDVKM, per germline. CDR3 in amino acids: CAGSSGGSSADTQYF. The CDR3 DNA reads TGTGCCGGCTCTTCCGGGGGTAGCAGCGCAGATACGCAGTATTTT.

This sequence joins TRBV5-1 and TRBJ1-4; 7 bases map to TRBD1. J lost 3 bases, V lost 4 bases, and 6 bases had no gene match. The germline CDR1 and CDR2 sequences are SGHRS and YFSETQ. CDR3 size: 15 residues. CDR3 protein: CASSTQGGSNEKLFF. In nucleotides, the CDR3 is TGCGCCAGCAGCACTCAGGGGGGTTCTAATGAAAAACTGTTTTTT.

CDR3 loop: CASSRGGLDSSGNTIYF. As DNA, the CDR3 is TGTGCCAGTAGTAGAGGGGGTCTGGACAGCTCTGGAAACACCATATATTTT. The chain combines TRBV19 with TRBJ1-3; TRBD1 might be the D (6 bases). V dropped 4 bases and J dropped 0 bases, with 16 bases sitting between them. CDR1 is LNHDA and CDR2 is SQIVND in the germline V gene (reference sequence). CDR3 length equals 17 residues.

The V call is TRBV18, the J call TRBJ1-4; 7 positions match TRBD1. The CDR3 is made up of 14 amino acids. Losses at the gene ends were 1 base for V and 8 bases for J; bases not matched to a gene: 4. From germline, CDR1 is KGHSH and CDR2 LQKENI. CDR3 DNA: TGTGCCAGCTCACCACAGGGGGCGGGAGAAAAACTGTTTTTT. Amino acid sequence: CASSPQGAGEKLFF. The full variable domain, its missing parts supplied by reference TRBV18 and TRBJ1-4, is NAGVMQNPRHLVRRRGQEARLRCSPMKGHSHVYWYRQLPEEGLKFMVYLQKENIIDESGMPKERFSAEFPKEGPSILRIQQVVRGDSAAYFCASSPQGAGEKLFFGSGTQLSVL.

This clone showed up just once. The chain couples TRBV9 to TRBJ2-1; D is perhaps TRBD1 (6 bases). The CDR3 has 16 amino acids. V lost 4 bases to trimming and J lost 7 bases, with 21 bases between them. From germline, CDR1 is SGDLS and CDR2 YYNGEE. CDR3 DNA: TGTGCCAGCAGCCTCCACCGGGACACCTTTTTGAATGAGCAGTTCTTC. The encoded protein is CASSLHRDTFLNEQFF.

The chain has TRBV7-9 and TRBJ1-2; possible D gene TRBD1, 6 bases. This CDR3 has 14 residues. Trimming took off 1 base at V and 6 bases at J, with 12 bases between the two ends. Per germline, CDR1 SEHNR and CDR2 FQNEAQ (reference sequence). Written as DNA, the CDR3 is TGTGCCAGCAGCTTAGGCAGGGGCAGTGATGGCTACACCTTC. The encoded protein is CASSLGRGSDGYTF.

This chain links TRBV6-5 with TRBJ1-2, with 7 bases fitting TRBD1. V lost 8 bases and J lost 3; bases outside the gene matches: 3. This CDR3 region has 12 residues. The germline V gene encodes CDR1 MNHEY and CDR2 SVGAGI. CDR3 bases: TGTGCCAGCGCAGGGGGAGACTATGGCTACACCTTC. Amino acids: CASAGGDYGYTF.